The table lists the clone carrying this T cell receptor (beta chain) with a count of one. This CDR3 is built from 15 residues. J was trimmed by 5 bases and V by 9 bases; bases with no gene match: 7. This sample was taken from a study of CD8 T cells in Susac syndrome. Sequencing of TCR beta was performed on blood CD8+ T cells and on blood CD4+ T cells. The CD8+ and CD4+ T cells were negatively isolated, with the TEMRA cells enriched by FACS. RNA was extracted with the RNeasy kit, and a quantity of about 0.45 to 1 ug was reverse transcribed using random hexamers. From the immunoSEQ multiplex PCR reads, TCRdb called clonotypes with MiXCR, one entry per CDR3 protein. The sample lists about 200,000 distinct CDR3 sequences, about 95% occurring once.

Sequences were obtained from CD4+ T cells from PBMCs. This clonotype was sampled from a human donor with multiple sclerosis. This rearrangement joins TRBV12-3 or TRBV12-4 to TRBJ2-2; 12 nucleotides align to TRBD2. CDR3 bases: TGTGCCAGTACACTAGCGGGGGGTGGAACCGGGGAGCTGTTTTTT. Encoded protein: CASTLAGGGTGELFF.